This entry lists 30 T cell receptor beta chains sequenced from one sample in a study of radiation and T cells in renal cell carcinoma (dated by TCRdb to 2020 to 2021). The library was prepared using the immunoSEQ multiplex PCR assay. The clones in this table, taken by TCRdb from immuneACCESS, are in-frame only. Not every clone is retained; where verified, under half of the shortfall comes from an unresolved V gene, and the cause of the rest is unknown. Within this sample are about 130,000 clones, with approximately 91% of them counted one time only. The top ten clones comprise more than 10% of the sample. The sample's time point label, in plain terms: baseline pretreatment blood. The label giving this sample's treatment or condition can be read as: 15 Gy SBRT to primary tumor, nephrectomy 4 weeks later. The sample in question was blood, obtained from a patient whose treatment included radiotherapy and nephrectomy. The receptors derive from a woman aged 45 to 65 with renal cell carcinoma.

V is TRBV5-1 and J is TRBJ2-2; TRBD1 aligns across 9 bases. The CDR3 totals 16 residues. J was trimmed by 1 base and V by 3 bases; bases with no gene match: 4. In germline, CDR1 is SGHRS, CDR2 YFSETQ. CDR3 sequence: CASSSKGQGNTGELFF. The CDR3 DNA reads TGCGCCAGCAGCTCGAAGGGACAGGGGAACACCGGGGAGCTGTTTTTT. Combining the CDR3 with reference TRBV5-1 and TRBJ2-2 gives the whole variable domain KAGVTQTPRYLIKTRGQQVTLSCSPISGHRSVSWYQQTPGQGLQFLFEYFSETQRNKGNFPGRFSGRQFSNSRSEMNVSTLELGDSALYLCASSSKGQGNTGELFFGEGSRLTVL.

V is TRBV30 and J is TRBJ1-6; D gene unclear. Trimming took off 8 bases at V and 0 bases at J, with 11 bases between the two ends. This CDR3 contains 14 residues. Germline V gene sequence: CDR1 GTSNPN, CDR2 SVGIG (reference sequence). The CDR3: CALGKSSYNSPLHF. The CDR3 region has the DNA TGTGCCCTCGGGAAGAGCTCCTATAATTCACCCCTCCACTTT.

The chain combines TRBV5-1 with TRBJ1-6; the D gene is possibly TRBD1 (5 bases). The germline V gene encodes CDR1 SGHRS and CDR2 YFSETQ. V was cut by 2 bases and J by 10 bases, with 16 bases left in between. This CDR3 has 15 amino acids. The CDR3 DNA follows: TGCGCCAGCAGCTTCAAGGGGCCCCGGGAGTCACCCCTCCACTTT. Its protein is CASSFKGPRESPLHF.

This clone was recorded a few times. The V and J genes are TRBV20-1 and TRBJ1-6; no firm D call. The germline V gene has CDR1 DFQATT and CDR2 SNEGSKA (reference sequence). The CDR3 runs 11 residues. Trimming left V 5 bases short and J 14 bases short, with 13 bases between. The CDR3 sequence: CSAGLRQTLHF. CDR3 DNA sequence: TGCAGTGCTGGATTGAGGCAGACCCTCCACTTT.

The CDR3 is CASSQGPGQKETQYF. The CDR3 bases are TGTGCCAGCAGTCAAGGACCGGGACAAAAAGAGACCCAGTACTTC. The chain recombines TRBV7-3 with TRBJ2-5; D may be TRBD1 (6 bases). Germline CDR1 and CDR2: SGHTA and FQGTGA. This CDR3 region has 15 residues. Trimming cost V 6 bases and J 3 bases, with 17 bases left between them.

The chain couples TRBV7-9 to TRBJ1-4; 9 bases agree with TRBD1. This CDR3 is built from 15 residues. CDR1 and CDR2 (germline): SEHNR, FQNEAQ (reference sequence). J gave up 5 bases and V 5 bases, and 6 bases lay outside the gene matches. The CDR3 region has the DNA TGTGCCAGCAGCAGAGGACAGGGGCTGAATGAAAAACTGTTTTTT. Translation gives CASSRGQGLNEKLFF.

The rearrangement joins TRBV5-1 to TRBJ2-1; D call uncertain. The CDR3 runs to 13 residues. Trimming took off 1 base at V and 5 bases at J, with 7 bases between the two ends. CDR1 and CDR2 from the germline V gene are SGHRS and YFSETQ. The CDR3 coding sequence is TGCGCCAGCAGCTTGAGCCAGAACAATGAGCAGTTCTTC. Translating it yields CASSLSQNNEQFF.

The chain recombines TRBV6-5 with TRBJ2-7, with D tentatively TRBD1 (5 bases). Trimming cost V 3 bases and J 4 bases, with 7 bases left between them. The germline CDR1 and CDR2 sequences are MNHEY and SVGAGI. The CDR3 runs 12 residues. In nucleotides, the CDR3 is TGTGCCAGCAGTTATAAGGGGTACGAGCAGTACTTC. This sequence encodes CASSYKGYEQYF.

V usage is TRBV9 and J usage is TRBJ1-6; tentative D call: TRBD1 (5 bases). V was clipped by 0 bases and J by 7 bases, with 14 bases between them. From germline, CDR1 is SGDLS and CDR2 YYNGEE. The length of the CDR3 is 16 residues. The CDR3 loop reads CASSVDPREPNSPLHF. In DNA, the CDR3 is TGTGCCAGCAGCGTAGACCCCAGGGAACCCAATTCACCCCTCCACTTT.

The rearrangement joins TRBV13 to TRBJ1-1; D may be TRBD1 (6 bases). The germline gives CDR1 PRHDT, CDR2 FYEKMQ (reference sequence). Deletions cut 6 bases from V and 4 bases from J, with 18 bases between. CDR3 length: 15 amino acids. CDR3 residues: CASRLLGARGTEAFF. As DNA, the CDR3 is TGTGCCAGCAGACTTTTGGGGGCGCGGGGCACTGAAGCTTTCTTT.

The chain links TRBV19 to TRBJ2-5, with unresolved D. Between the trimmed V and J ends, which lost 3 bases and 4 bases, there was a span of 12 bases. This CDR3 has 14 amino acids. Per germline, CDR1 LNHDA and CDR2 SQIVND (reference sequence). CDR3 region: CASSISARVETQYF. The CDR3 coding sequence is TGTGCCAGTAGTATTTCGGCTAGGGTAGAGACCCAGTACTTC.

The chain employs TRBV21-1 and TRBJ1-3; the table names TRBD1, a call not compared with the DNA. TRBV21-1 counts as a pseudogene. The CDR3 is made up of 15 amino acids. The CDR3 loop reads CARAAGGISGNTIYF. The CDR3 nucleotides are TGTGCCAGGGCTGCAGGGGGAATTTCCGGAAACACCATATATTTT.

CDR3 amino acids: CASSFDLYTDTQYF. CDR3 coding DNA: TGTGCCAGCAGCTTCGACCTTTACACAGATACGCAGTATTTT. This chain links TRBV11-2 with TRBJ2-3, with D unresolved. Trimming took off 3 bases at V and 2 bases at J, with 9 bases between the two ends. The germline V gene encodes CDR1 SGHAT and CDR2 FQNNGV. The CDR3 totals 14 residues.

This chain connects TRBV4-2 to TRBJ1-5, with 9 bases matching TRBD1. Looked up from germline, CDR1 is LGHNA and CDR2 is YNFKEQ. The CDR3 covers 16 residues. The ends lost 0 bases at V and 4 bases at J; junction bases unmatched: 4. The CDR3 region has the DNA TGTGCCAGCAGCCAAGATGGACAGGGGAGGAATCAGCCCCAGCATTTT. Translation gives CASSQDGQGRNQPQHF.

V and J are TRBV5-8 and TRBJ2-1, with D unclear. The V and J ends lost 4 bases and 7 bases respectively, with 12 bases between them. Germline CDR1 reads SGHTS; CDR2 reads YDEGEE. This CDR3 is built from 13 residues. CDR3 bases: TGTGCCAGCAGCGCATACCGGGTAAATGAGCAGTTCTTC. It yields the protein CASSAYRVNEQFF.

The sample holds one count of this clone. The chain couples TRBV6-1 to TRBJ1-5, with D possibly TRBD1 on 5 matching bases. The CDR3 runs 15 residues. V gave up 5 bases and J gave up 0 bases, with 11 bases separating them. The V gene's germline CDR1 is MNHNS and CDR2 SASEGT. The CDR3 protein is CASSLTAYSNQPQHF. The CDR3 nucleotides read TGTGCCAGCAGTTTGACAGCATATAGCAATCAGCCCCAGCATTTT.

The chain uses TRBV5-6 and TRBJ1-2; no definite D call. Trimming cost V 2 bases and J 0 bases, with 5 bases left between them. Germline V gene sequence: CDR1 SGHDT, CDR2 YYEEEE. The CDR3 has 13 residues. The CDR3 protein is CASSLGPNYGYTF. As DNA, the CDR3 is TGTGCCAGCAGCTTAGGTCCTAACTATGGCTACACCTTC. The full variable domain, in which reference TRBV5-6 and TRBJ1-2 provide the parts outside the CDR3, is DAGVTQSPTHLIKTRGQQVTLRCSPKSGHDTVSWYQQALGQGPQFIFQYYEEEERQRGNFPDRFSGHQFPNYSSELNVNALLLGDSALYLCASSLGPNYGYTFGSGTRLTVV.

The chain couples TRBV9 to TRBJ1-1; TRBD1 is a possible D gene (6 bases). V lost 1 base and J lost 1, with 11 bases in between. The CDR3 runs to 15 residues. Germline CDR1 and CDR2: SGDLS and YYNGEE. The CDR3 spells CASSVSPGANTEAFF. The CDR3 DNA is TGTGCCAGCAGCGTATCCCCAGGGGCGAACACTGAAGCTTTCTTT.

The chain has TRBV19 and TRBJ1-2; the D gene is possibly TRBD1 (6 bases). Trimming pared 7 bases from V and 14 bases from J, leaving 29 bases between. CDR1 LNHDA and CDR2 SQIVND come from the germline V gene (reference sequence). This CDR3 has 15 amino acids. The CDR3 region is CASTQLGRTAHSSTF. The CDR3, as DNA: TGTGCCAGTACCCAACTTGGGCGGACAGCTCATAGTAGTACCTTC.

This chain links TRBV7-8 with TRBJ1-2; perhaps TRBD1 as D (6 bases). CDR3 length equals 14 residues. Germline V gene sequence: CDR1 SGHVS, CDR2 FQNEAQ. The V end lost 4 bases, the J end lost 8 bases, and 17 bases lay between the germline ends. The CDR3 here is CASSSARGQGGYTF. In DNA, the CDR3 is TGTGCCAGCAGCTCCGCCCGGGGGCAGGGCGGCTACACCTTC.

The chain has TRBV18 and TRBJ2-1; TRBD1 is a possible D gene (5 bases). Germline V lookup: CDR1 KGHSH, CDR2 LQKENI. The V end was cut by 4 bases, the J end by 0 bases, with 10 bases between. The CDR3 contains 15 residues. This CDR3 reads CASSLDSPSYNEQFF. The CDR3 DNA reads as TGTGCCAGCTCACTCGACAGTCCCTCCTACAATGAGCAGTTCTTC.

This clone was recorded once. J is TRBJ2-5 and V is TRBV7-9, with 8 bases aligning to TRBD1. The V segment lost 1 base and the J segment 0 bases; nucleotides outside the gene matches: 7. CDR3 length: 17 residues. Germline loops: CDR1 SEHNR, CDR2 FQNEAQ (reference sequence). The CDR3 reads CASSLGSGGTYQETQYF. CDR3 DNA: TGTGCCAGCAGCTTAGGGTCAGGGGGCACCTACCAAGAGACCCAGTACTTC.

The chain is built from TRBV19 and TRBJ1-1, with D possibly TRBD1 on 6 matching bases. V shed 5 bases and J shed 3 bases, with 19 bases lying between them. The CDR3 runs 16 residues. Germline-derived CDR1 and CDR2 are LNHDA and SQIVND (reference sequence). The CDR3 coding sequence is TGTGCCAGTAGTTTGATGGCGGGGAGGGGGGACACTGAAGCTTTCTTT. This encodes CASSLMAGRGDTEAFF.

This clone was detected a few times. This chain joins TRBV2 and TRBJ1-6, with D possibly being TRBD1 (6 bases). Germline V gene data show CDR1 as SNHLY and CDR2 as FYNNEI. This CDR3 has 13 residues. The V end lost 6 bases, the J end lost 9 bases, and 12 bases lay between the germline ends. Here the CDR3 reads CASSRGMGSPLHF. The CDR3 DNA is TGTGCCAGCAGCAGGGGTATGGGTTCACCCCTCCACTTT.

The gene calls are TRBV18 and TRBJ2-5, with D perhaps matching TRBD2 (5 bases). Germline V lookup: CDR1 KGHSH, CDR2 LQKENI. V was cut by 3 bases and J by 2 bases, with 13 bases left in between. The CDR3 consists of 15 residues. CDR3 sequence (DNA): TGTGCCAGCTCACCGACGGGAAACAGACAAGAGACCCAGTACTTC. It encodes CASSPTGNRQETQYF.

This clone was picked up one time. J is TRBJ1-2 and V is TRBV29-1, with 8 bases lining up with TRBD1. From germline, CDR1 is SQVTM and CDR2 ANQGSEA. The ends lost 6 bases at V and 3 bases at J; junction bases unmatched: 6. CDR3 size: 13 residues. For the CDR3, the DNA is TGCAGCGTCGGGCAGGGGGCTGACTATGGCTACACCTTC. Translated: CSVGQGADYGYTF.

Concerning this clone: The sample contains more than one DNA sequence encoding this CDR3. CDR3: CASRTDSGNTIYF. The CDR3 nucleotides are TGTGCCAGCAGGACAGACTCTGGAAACACCATATATTTT. J is TRBJ1-3 and V is TRBV2; weak D call: TRBD1 (5 bases). V was clipped by 6 bases and J by 0 bases, with 6 bases between them. This CDR3 region has 13 residues. Germline loops: CDR1 SNHLY, CDR2 FYNNEI.

This rearrangement joins TRBV6-1 to TRBJ1-2; D gene ambiguous. The CDR3 sequence is 12 residues long. Germline CDR1 and CDR2: MNHNS and SASEGT. With 0 bases removed from V and 4 bases from J, the gap between germline ends came to 3 bases. The CDR3 sequence: CASSEARYGYTF. The DNA for the CDR3 is TGTGCCAGCAGTGAAGCCCGCTATGGCTACACCTTC.

The chain combines TRBV7-2 with TRBJ2-3; 9 bases are shared with TRBD2. CDR1 is SGHTA, CDR2 FQGNSA, per germline. The V and J ends lost 5 bases and 1 base, in that order; junction bases with no gene match: 7. The CDR3 consists of 16 residues. DNA of the CDR3: TGTGCCAGCAGCCCCAGGACTAGCGTAGGCACAGATACGCAGTATTTT. Amino acids: CASSPRTSVGTDTQYF.

A single count supports this clone. This chain uses TRBV5-1 with TRBJ2-5; no clear D. Trimming cost V 3 bases and J 1 base, with 10 bases left between them. This CDR3 is built from 14 residues. CDR1 SGHRS and CDR2 YFSETQ come from the germline V gene. CDR3 in amino acids: CASSSYVAQETQYF. CDR3 bases: TGCGCCAGCAGCTCCTACGTTGCCCAAGAGACCCAGTACTTC. Complete variable domain (other parts from reference TRBV5-1 and TRBJ2-5): KAGVTQTPRYLIKTRGQQVTLSCSPISGHRSVSWYQQTPGQGLQFLFEYFSETQRNKGNFPGRFSGRQFSNSRSEMNVSTLELGDSALYLCASSSYVAQETQYFGPGTRLLVL.